A single sample gave rise to the 6 T cell receptor beta chains below, sequenced in a study of T cells in Graves' hyperthyroidism and ophthalmopathy. Regions amplified from RNA transcripts were the TCR beta CDR3 regions. In the first-round RT-PCR of the TCR CDR3, the HTBI primer set was used. Via MiXCR, TCRdb re-called the multiplex PCR reads, giving one row per CDR3 protein. This table holds hundreds of thousands of distinct CDR3 sequences, roughly a third found once. The sample comprised blood. Every receptor here comes from a woman in her 40s with Graves' hyperthyroidism.

This clonotype was observed a handful of times. This chain joins TRBV6-6 and TRBJ1-1; 7 positions match TRBD1. Germline loops: CDR1 MNHNY, CDR2 SVGAGI (reference sequence). The trim removed 4 bases at V and 8 bases at J, leaving 7 bases unmatched. The CDR3 is 13 amino acids. The CDR3 DNA is TGTGCCAGCAGTTCCTTGACAGGGCGGGAAGCTTTCTTT. Translating gives CASSSLTGREAFF.

On this clonotype: One junction end does not reproduce the germline sequence, and a read error may be involved. The V call is TRBV10-3, the J call TRBJ1-1; D perhaps matches TRBD1 (5 bases). The CDR3 is made up of 15 amino acids. Germline-derived CDR1 and CDR2 are ENHRY and SYGVKD. For the CDR3, the DNA is TGTACCATCACGCCGCCCGGGACGGCGGGGACTGAAGCTTTCTTT. Protein sequence: CTITPPGTAGTEAFF.

The J gene is TRBJ1-5, the V gene TRBV29-1; D not certain. Trimming stripped 5 bases from V and 3 bases from J, with 8 bases between. The CDR3 runs 12 residues. From germline, CDR1 is SQVTM and CDR2 ANQGSEA. The CDR3 protein is CSVRTANQPQHF. CDR3 bases: TGCAGCGTTCGGACCGCCAATCAGCCCCAGCATTTT.

This clonotype was detected ten times or more. The CDR3 protein is CASTTRDRGLGGYTF. CDR3 bases: TGTGCCAGTACAACCCGGGACAGGGGCCTTGGTGGCTACACCTTC. The chain recombines TRBV12-3 or TRBV12-4 with TRBJ1-2, with TRBD1 matching 10 bases. This CDR3 is 15 amino acids long. The junction had 14 bases not matched to a gene; V was cut back by 9 bases and J by 7 bases.

The V gene is TRBV18, the J gene TRBJ1-2; no definite D call. The CDR3 loop spans 14 amino acids. Germline values: CDR1 KGHSH, CDR2 LQKENI. V was pared by 1 base and J by 7 bases, with 13 bases between. CDR3 sequence: CASSPLGDEVGYTF. CDR3 coding DNA: TGTGCCAGCTCACCACTGGGAGACGAAGTTGGCTACACCTTC. Full variable domain (rest looked up from reference TRBV18 and TRBJ1-2): NAGVMQNPRHLVRRRGQEARLRCSPMKGHSHVYWYRQLPEEGLKFMVYLQKENIIDESGMPKERFSAEFPKEGPSILRIQQVVRGDSAAYFCASSPLGDEVGYTFGSGTRLTVV.

In its sample, this clonotype was seen many times. V and J are TRBV6-1 and TRBJ1-2, with D perhaps TRBD1 (6 bases). V was cut by 2 bases and J by 4 bases, with 11 bases left in between. The CDR3 is made up of 14 amino acids. Germline V gene lookup returns CDR1 MNHNS and CDR2 SASEGT. CDR3 DNA: TGTGCCAGCAGTGAATATCAGGGGACCTATGGCTACACCTTC. Translating it yields CASSEYQGTYGYTF.